The T cell receptor (beta chain) described here comes from a study of CD8 T cells in ankylosing spondylitis. General study points: Some of the motif variants had earlier been found in reactive arthritis patients' fluid and blood. Clones that were linked to disease were CD8+ and were relatively rare in peripheral blood. It was reported that disease-linked clones were significantly enriched in matched ankylosing spondylitis synovial fluid.

CDR3 length: 18 amino acids. Germline V gene sequence: CDR1 LNHNV, CDR2 YYDKDF (reference sequence). It was by quantitative 5'-RACE with molecular barcodes that TCR beta libraries were made. TCRdb analysed the 5' RACE reads with MiXCR anew, one entry per CDR3 protein. The table includes 270,000 or so distinct CDR3 sequences, 18% detected once. The table lists this clonotype with many counts. Its antigen is not identified. The germline gene is not matched at one end of the junction; a read error may be the cause. This TCR derives from a male donor with ankylosing spondylitis or in good health (not recorded which). This chain links TRBV15 with TRBJ2-7; 8 nucleotides match TRBD2. The sequenced sample was blood, either unsorted or a sorted T cell fraction (not recorded which). CDR3 DNA sequence: TGTGCCACCAGCAGTCCAACCGCCCGGACTGGACTAGCCCCACGGGTTGTCTTC. Translation gives CATSSPTARTGLAPRVVF.